This T cell receptor (beta chain) was captured in a study of T cells in Graves' hyperthyroidism and ophthalmopathy. This clonotype was found a few times. Looked up from germline, CDR1 is MNHEY and CDR2 is SMNVEV (reference sequence). The germline V and J ends were trimmed by 3 bases and 3 bases, with 9 bases remaining between them. There are 13 residues in the CDR3. RNA transcripts provided the source from which TCR beta CDR3 regions were amplified. The HTBI set primed first-round TCR CDR3 RT-PCR. A single record per CDR3 protein comes from TCRdb applying MiXCR to the multiplex PCR reads. This sample has 300,000 to 400,000 distinct CDR3 sequences; around 20% occur once, and the top ten carry 50%.

The sequenced material came from blood. This receptor was identified in a woman aged 45 to 65 with Graves' hyperthyroidism. The chain joins TRBV27 to TRBJ2-7; D uncertain. CDR3 sequence (DNA): TGTGCCAGCAGTTTGGCAGGCCTCTACGAGCAGTACTTC. Protein sequence: CASSLAGLYEQYF.